The rows below give T cell receptor beta chains drawn from one sample of a study of human T cells and chemical hapten exposure. One entry per CDR3 protein results from TCRdb running MiXCR on the RACE reads. Of fewer than 300,000 distinct CDR3 sequences detected, approximately 8.6% appear once; the ten largest clones hold 2% to 3%. The material was whole blood, obtained in connection with sensitization to the hapten diphenylcyclopropenone (DPC). The receptors here all came from a middle-aged woman with alopecia areata. Some clones in this sample may be carry-over from other donors' samples. Each CDR3 is given with its conserved first and last residue. Fields, in order: V gene, CDR3 length, J gene, D gene, clone size, CDR3 DNA, CDR3 protein. The D gene is left open where the match is weak. Rows may omit the clone size; those that give it use once, few, many or a size class.

TRBV11-1	13	TRBJ2-3	-	few	TGTGCCAGCAGCCCGACTATCCCAGATACGCAGTATTTT	CASSPTIPDTQYF
TRBV11-2	16	TRBJ2-1	-	-	TGTGCCAGCAGCCCGTGGGGCGGAGGCAAGTACAATGAGCAGTTCTTC	CASSPWGGGKYNEQFF
TRBV5-1	15	TRBJ2-2	-	-	TGCGCCAGCAGCTTGGGACACGCCAACACCGGGGAGCTGTTTTTT	CASSLGHANTGELFF
TRBV10-3	16	TRBJ2-2	TRBD1	few	TGTGCCATCAGAGACCGGGACAGGGCGAACACCGGGGAGCTGTTTTTT	CAIRDRDRANTGELFF
TRBV7-2	14	TRBJ2-1	TRBD2	many	TGTGCCAGCAGCTTAGATAGCGGGAGCAATGAGCAGTTCTTC	CASSLDSGSNEQFF
TRBV6-2/TRBV6-3	15	TRBJ1-5	TRBD1	few	TGTGCCAGCTCTGGCGGGACAGGGATCAATCAGCCCCAGCATTTT	CASSGGTGINQPQHF
TRBV6-5	17	TRBJ2-3	-	few	TGTGCCAGCAGACGAGGCCCTCCCGCTATTTCGGGAGATACGCAGTATTTT	CASRRGPPAISGDTQYF
TRBV20-1	14	TRBJ2-7	TRBD1	-	TGCAGTGCTAGCGGTCCCGGGACAGGGACCGAGCAGTACTTC	CSASGPGTGTEQYF
TRBV28	17	TRBJ2-1	TRBD1	many	TGTGCCAGCAGTGGCTCCGGACAGGCTAGCTCCTACAATGAGCAGTTCTTC	CASSGSGQASSYNEQFF
TRBV7-9	15	TRBJ2-7	TRBD1	few	TGTGCCAGCAGCTTACAGGGGGTGGGGACCTACGAGCAGTACTTC	CASSLQGVGTYEQYF